This T cell receptor beta chain emerged from a study of prognosis after radiotherapy for stage I lung cancer. Overall study results and limits: Reportedly, patients with and without metastases differed in TRBV and TRBJ gene usage. After stereotactic body radiation therapy, unique TCR clone counts dropped from a median of around 10,000 to 6,500.

Template was genomic DNA; TCR beta CDR3 amplified in two multiplex PCR rounds. Primers specific to each TRBV and TRBJ gene were used in first-round PCR. Using its own MiXCR run on the multiplex PCR reads, TCRdb lists one record per CDR3 protein. The sample records about 51,000 distinct CDR3 sequences, approximately 35% being singletons. This clonotype appeared many times. Antigen: not known. Collection of peripheral blood, in a volume of 5 to 6.5 milliliters, was performed at each of two time points. V lost 5 bases, J lost 7 bases, and 8 bases lay in between. Germline V gene sequence: CDR1 SNHLY, CDR2 FYNNEI. CDR3 length: 11 amino acids.

The rearrangement uses TRBV2 and TRBJ2-5; D uncertain. Source: PBMCs, taken before or after stereotactic body radiation therapy (not recorded which). The TCR originated in a donor aged 50 or older with non-small cell lung cancer. The DNA of the CDR3 is TGTGCCAGCAGTAAGGAAGGGACCCAGTACTTC. Its translation: CASSKEGTQYF.